Listed here are 23 T cell receptor beta chains from one sample, sequenced in a study of blood T cell repertoires in COVID-19. The table came from immunoSEQ multiplex PCR; TCRdb's copy has only in-frame clones and leaves some out. The sample yields roughly 200,000 clones, around 86% seen once. The sequenced sample consisted of peripheral blood. These receptors were taken from a man aged 35 to 55 with active or convalescent COVID-19.

The chain combines TRBV7-2 with TRBJ1-1; D is uncertain. The CDR3 is made up of 16 amino acids. Germline CDR1 and CDR2: SGHTA and FQGNSA. Trimming took 0 bases from V and 0 from J, leaving 11 bases between them. CDR3 protein: CASSLAVVEMNTEAFF. CDR3 sequence (DNA): TGTGCCAGCAGCTTAGCCGTAGTAGAAATGAACACTGAAGCTTTCTTT.

V and J are TRBV6-2 or TRBV6-3 and TRBJ2-3; TRBD2 matches 7 bases. V lost 5 bases, J lost 2 bases, and 4 bases stayed unmatched. This CDR3 spans 14 amino acids. Germline V gene sequence: CDR1 MNHEY, CDR2 SVGEGT. CDR3 nucleotides: TGTGCCAGCAGTCGGAGCGGGGCCACAGATACGCAGTATTTT. It yields the protein CASSRSGATDTQYF.

The genes are TRBV5-1 and TRBJ2-2, with D hard to call. The V end lost 6 bases, the J end lost 0 bases, and 12 bases lay between the germline ends. This CDR3 region has 15 residues. Per germline, CDR1 SGHRS and CDR2 YFSETQ. CDR3 loop: CASMRDHSNTGELFF. The CDR3 bases are TGCGCCAGCATGAGAGATCATTCGAACACCGGGGAGCTGTTTTTT. Based on the CDR3 plus reference TRBV5-1 and TRBJ2-2, the full variable domain is KAGVTQTPRYLIKTRGQQVTLSCSPISGHRSVSWYQQTPGQGLQFLFEYFSETQRNKGNFPGRFSGRQFSNSRSEMNVSTLELGDSALYLCASMRDHSNTGELFFGEGSRLTVL.

This clone was observed a single time. This sequence joins TRBV19 and TRBJ2-3, with 10 positions matching TRBD2. The V segment lost 5 bases and the J segment 6 bases; nucleotides outside the gene matches: 17. Germline V gene data show CDR1 as LNHDA and CDR2 as SQIVND (reference sequence). The CDR3 runs 18 residues. The CDR3 nucleotides are TGTGCCAGTAGTGCCGATTCTACTAGCGGGGTCGTTTTGGATACGCAGTATTTT. Encoded protein: CASSADSTSGVVLDTQYF. Drawing the rest from reference TRBV19 and TRBJ2-3, the complete variable domain is DGGITQSPKYLFRKEGQNVTLSCEQNLNHDAMYWYRQDPGQGLRLIYYSQIVNDFQKGDIAEGYSVSREKKESFPLTVTSAQKNPTAFYLCASSADSTSGVVLDTQYFGPGTRLTVL.

V usage is TRBV27 and J usage is TRBJ1-1; possibly TRBD1 for D (6 bases). This CDR3 is 14 amino acids long. V lost 6 bases, J lost 4 bases, and 15 bases lay in between. Germline-derived CDR1 and CDR2 are MNHEY and SMNVEV (reference sequence). CDR3 region: CASSVTGRSTEAFF. As DNA, the CDR3 is TGTGCCAGCAGCGTGACAGGAAGGAGCACTGAAGCTTTCTTT.

The chain combines TRBV19 with TRBJ1-2; 7 bases line up with TRBD1. CDR1 and CDR2 (germline): LNHDA, SQIVND (reference sequence). CDR3 length: 17 amino acids. With V trimmed by 4 bases and J by 4 bases, 15 bases remained unmatched. The CDR3 sequence is CASSTVGIRDRAYGYTF. CDR3 in DNA: TGTGCCAGTAGTACCGTGGGCATCCGCGACAGGGCCTATGGCTACACCTTC.

The chain is built from TRBV6-5 and TRBJ2-4; 9 positions match TRBD1. Germline lookup yields CDR1 MNHEY and CDR2 SVGAGI. The CDR3 contains 15 residues. V lost 8 bases and J lost 0; bases outside the gene matches: 5. CDR3 bases: TGTGCCAGCCGGACAGGGGATCTAGCCAAAAACATTCAGTACTTC. This encodes CASRTGDLAKNIQYF.

The chain uses TRBV2 and TRBJ1-2, with 8 bases fitting TRBD1. J lost 5 bases, V lost 11 bases, and 10 bases had no gene match. Germline V CDR1 and CDR2: SNHLY, FYNNEI. The CDR3 is 13 residues long. The CDR3, as DNA: TGTGCCGGCACGACAGGGGTGAGGTATGGCTACACCTTC. It translates to CAGTTGVRYGYTF.

This chain joins TRBV6-2 or TRBV6-3 and TRBJ2-7; D is possibly TRBD2 (5 bases). V was clipped by 0 bases and J by 2 bases, with 8 bases between them. The CDR3 loop spans 14 amino acids. Germline V gene data show CDR1 as MNHEY and CDR2 as SVGEGT. In DNA, the CDR3 is TGTGCCAGCAGTTACTCGGACTTAACCTACGAGCAGTACTTC. It translates to CASSYSDLTYEQYF.

The rearrangement links TRBV27 to TRBJ1-1; D is uncertain. The CDR3 totals 13 residues. Per the germline V gene, CDR1 is MNHEY and CDR2 is SMNVEV (reference sequence). Trimming removed 0 bases from V and 11 bases from J, with 13 bases in between. CDR3 sequence reads: CASSLSRGFEAFF. The DNA of the CDR3 is TGTGCCAGCAGTTTATCTCGGGGTTTTGAGGCTTTCTTT.

This chain uses TRBV28 with TRBJ2-3; D uncertain. This CDR3 is built from 15 residues. The V and J ends lost 2 bases and 4 bases respectively, with 13 bases between them. Germline loops: CDR1 MDHEN, CDR2 SYDVKM. The CDR3 nucleotides are TGTGCCAGCAGTTTACCCATAGATGGTTCAGATACGCAGTATTTT. This gives the protein CASSLPIDGSDTQYF.

The chain uses TRBV19 and TRBJ1-2, with 7 bases aligning to TRBD1. Germline CDR1 and CDR2: LNHDA and SQIVND (reference sequence). V lost 5 bases and J lost 0; bases outside the gene matches: 9. CDR3 length: 16 amino acids. The DNA for the CDR3 is TGTGCCAGTAGTCTGACAGGGCCAACTTCTAACTATGGCTACACCTTC. Its translation: CASSLTGPTSNYGYTF.

The V call is TRBV30, the J call TRBJ1-2, with 7 bases that match TRBD1. The V segment lost 0 bases and the J segment 4 bases; nucleotides outside the gene matches: 5. Germline V gives CDR1 GTSNPN, CDR2 SVGIG (reference sequence). CDR3 length: 14 amino acids. In nucleotides, the CDR3 is TGTGCCTGGAGTGTAAAGGGGGCTAGCTATGGCTACACCTTC. This encodes CAWSVKGASYGYTF.

The chain combines TRBV6-5 with TRBJ1-2, with TRBD1 matching 7 bases. With V trimmed by 7 bases and J by 8 bases, 13 bases remained unmatched. Per the germline V gene, CDR1 is MNHEY and CDR2 is SVGAGI. This CDR3 spans 14 amino acids. CDR3 protein: CASKINRGKGGYTF. DNA of the CDR3: TGTGCCAGCAAAATAAACAGGGGAAAGGGCGGCTACACCTTC.

This chain joins TRBV7-8 and TRBJ2-7; no definite D call. V lost 1 base and J lost 5, with 6 bases in between. This CDR3 spans 12 amino acids. Germline V gene data show CDR1 as SGHVS and CDR2 as FQNEAQ. CDR3 residues: CASSLGRDEQYF. As DNA, the CDR3 is TGTGCCAGCAGCTTAGGACGGGACGAGCAGTACTTC.

The chain recombines TRBV2 with TRBJ1-6, with a tentative D call TRBD1 (6 bases). The CDR3 is 15 residues long. With 8 bases removed from V and 0 bases from J, the gap between germline ends came to 11 bases. Germline V lookup: CDR1 SNHLY, CDR2 FYNNEI. CDR3 protein: CASGGQSSYNSPLHF. The CDR3 coding sequence is TGTGCCAGCGGCGGACAGAGCTCCTATAATTCACCCCTCCACTTT.

This rearrangement joins TRBV11-2 to TRBJ1-3; D not certain. The V gene lost 0 bases and the J gene lost 2 bases, with 8 bases spanning the gap. The CDR3 totals 15 residues. Germline CDR1 reads SGHAT; CDR2 reads FQNNGV. In nucleotides, the CDR3 is TGTGCCAGCAGCTTAGACGGTTTTGCTGGAAACACCATATATTTT. It translates to CASSLDGFAGNTIYF.

This rearrangement joins TRBV7-6 to TRBJ2-5; 10 bases align to TRBD1. After removal of 5 bases from V and 7 bases from J, the junction contained 7 bases not matched to a gene. There are 14 residues in the CDR3. CDR1 is SGHVS, CDR2 FNYEAQ, per germline. CDR3: CASSTRDRGLTQYF. CDR3 in DNA: TGTGCCAGCAGCACCCGGGACAGGGGCTTGACCCAGTACTTC. The full variable domain, its missing parts supplied by reference TRBV7-6 and TRBJ2-5, is GAGVSQSPRYKVTKRGQDVALRCDPISGHVSLYWYRQALGQGPEFLTYFNYEAQQDKSGLPNDRFSAERPEGSISTLTIQRTEQRDSAMYRCASSTRDRGLTQYFGPGTRLLVL.

This chain links TRBV6-5 with TRBJ1-4, with 7 bases lining up with TRBD1. Germline CDR1 reads MNHEY; CDR2 reads SVGAGI. The CDR3 contains 16 residues. V shed 0 bases, J shed 7 bases, and the junction held 8 bases outside the gene matches. The CDR3 DNA is TGTGCCAGCAGTTACTCACGACAGGGAGAAGGTGAAAAACTGTTTTTT. As protein: CASSYSRQGEGEKLFF.

In its sample, this clone was seen once. This sequence joins TRBV5-6 and TRBJ1-3; D is uncertain. CDR1 SGHDT and CDR2 YYEEEE come from the germline V gene. V lost 3 bases and J 2 bases, leaving 12 bases between the germline ends. The CDR3 has 15 amino acids. The CDR3 here is CASSWEGPTGNTIYF. CDR3 coding DNA: TGTGCCAGCAGCTGGGAGGGCCCAACTGGAAACACCATATATTTT.

V and J are TRBV19 and TRBJ2-5; 10 bases align to TRBD2. The germline V gene has CDR1 LNHDA and CDR2 SQIVND (reference sequence). The trim removed 6 bases at V and 5 bases at J, leaving 12 bases unmatched. The CDR3 covers 16 residues. The CDR3 coding sequence is TGTGCCAGTAGCCTAGGAGCTAGCGGGGGTGGGGAGACCCAGTACTTC. Protein product: CASSLGASGGGETQYF.

This rearrangement joins TRBV19 to TRBJ2-4; no definite D call. Per the germline V gene, CDR1 is LNHDA and CDR2 is SQIVND (reference sequence). V lost 5 bases to trimming and J lost 5 bases, with 7 bases between them. The CDR3 contains 12 residues. CDR3 residues: CASSQVQNIQYF. In DNA, the CDR3 is TGTGCCAGTAGTCAGGTCCAAAACATTCAGTACTTC.

The V call is TRBV3-1 (or the pseudogene TRBV3-2), the J call TRBJ2-5; 16 bases are a match to TRBD2. Germline trimming cut 4 bases from V and 5 bases from J; bases unmatched to any gene: 13. The CDR3 extends over 19 amino acids. Germline lookup yields CDR1 LGHDT and CDR2 YNNKEL (reference sequence). CDR3 in DNA: TGTGCCAGCAGCCCGCCATTTGGGACTAGCGGGGGGGTTCTCGAGACCCAGTACTTC. It is translated as CASSPPFGTSGGVLETQYF.